One sample yielded the 27 T cell receptor beta chains listed below, sequenced in a study of PD-1 blockade in classical Hodgkin lymphoma (dated by TCRdb to between 2020 and 2021). The library came from the immunoSEQ multiplex PCR assay. The clones in this table, taken by TCRdb from immuneACCESS, are in-frame only. Not every clone is retained; where verified, under half of the shortfall comes from an unresolved V gene, and the cause of the rest is unknown. The sample has over 10,000 clones on record, about four fifths of them singletons. The ten largest clones take up about 25% of the sample. In light of the paper, this sample's time point label describes: cycle 1 day 1 (C1D1), immediately before nivolumab initiation. Every trial patient had relapsed following autologous stem cell transplantation, and prior brentuximab vedotin exposure was what differed among cohorts A, B and C. The sample in question was peripheral blood mononuclear cells (PBMCs), obtained at baseline. Receptors were obtained from a human donor with classical Hodgkin lymphoma.

As for this clone: One junction end does not reproduce the germline sequence, and a read error may be involved. CDR3 region: CASSLEGFSALGGDQPQHF. In nucleotides, the CDR3 is TGTGCCAGCAGTTTAGAGGGCTTTTCAGCCCTGGGAGGTGATCAGCCCCAGCATTTT. This chain links TRBV7-9 with TRBJ1-5; D gene ambiguous. This CDR3 contains 19 residues. CDR1 is SEHNR, CDR2 FQNEAQ, per germline (reference sequence).

The chain employs TRBV6-5 and TRBJ1-3, with D possibly matching TRBD1 (6 bases). With 0 bases removed from V and 0 bases from J, the gap between germline ends came to 6 bases. CDR3 length: 15 residues. Per germline, CDR1 MNHEY and CDR2 SVGAGI. CDR3 loop: CASSYSTGSGNTIYF. Here the CDR3 DNA reads TGTGCCAGCAGTTACTCGACAGGCTCTGGAAACACCATATATTTT.

In its sample, this clone ranks as medium-sized. This chain joins TRBV7-6 and TRBJ2-1; 13 nucleotides line up with TRBD2. V shed 0 bases, J shed 8 bases, and the junction held 7 bases outside the gene matches. CDR3 size: 17 residues. Germline assignment: CDR1 SGHVS and CDR2 FNYEAQ. CDR3 in DNA: TGTGCCAGCAGCTTAGCCGGGACTAGCGGGAATTTAGATGAGCAGTTCTTC. Translated, it gives CASSLAGTSGNLDEQFF.

The V and J genes are TRBV5-6 and TRBJ2-3; TRBD2 matches at 11 bases. The CDR3 has 19 residues. Trimming removed 0 bases from V and 2 bases from J; junction bases left unmatched: 11. The V gene's germline CDR1 is SGHDT and CDR2 YYEEEE. The CDR3 spells CASSLVAGGTSGLTDTQYF. The CDR3 region has the DNA TGTGCCAGCAGCTTGGTCGCAGGGGGGACTAGCGGACTCACAGATACGCAGTATTTT. Variable domain in full (rest from reference TRBV5-6 and TRBJ2-3): DAGVTQSPTHLIKTRGQQVTLRCSPKSGHDTVSWYQQALGQGPQFIFQYYEEEERQRGNFPDRFSGHQFPNYSSELNVNALLLGDSALYLCASSLVAGGTSGLTDTQYFGPGTRLTVL.

This sequence joins TRBV6-1 and TRBJ2-7; D possibly uses TRBD1 or TRBD2 (5 bases each). V was shortened by 10 bases and J by 1 base, with 20 bases between the two germline ends. The germline V gene encodes CDR1 MNHNS and CDR2 SASEGT. This CDR3 comprises 15 residues. The CDR3 loop reads CATYYTGRPSYEQYF. The CDR3 DNA follows: TGTGCCACCTACTATACGGGACGACCATCCTACGAGCAGTACTTC.

A few counts support this clone. This chain connects TRBV27 to TRBJ2-7; TRBD1 matches at 8 bases. Germline V CDR1 and CDR2: MNHEY, SMNVEV (reference sequence). The CDR3 consists of 14 residues. Losses at the gene ends were 6 bases for V and 3 bases for J; bases not matched to a gene: 7. CDR3 in amino acids: CASRQDRDNYEQYV. As DNA, the CDR3 is TGTGCCAGCAGACAGGACAGGGACAACTACGAGCAGTACGTC.

The chain recombines TRBV4-1 with TRBJ1-1, with 10 positions matching TRBD1. This CDR3 region has 15 residues. V was pared by 8 bases and J by 5 bases, with 11 bases of the junction left unmatched. CDR1 and CDR2 (germline): MGHRA, YSYEKL. The DNA for the CDR3 is TGCGCCAGCGGCCTTACGGGACAGGGGTATACTGAAGCTTTCTTT. This codes for CASGLTGQGYTEAFF.

This clone was seen a single time. V and J are TRBV14 and TRBJ2-5, with D perhaps being TRBD1 or TRBD2 (5 bases each). This CDR3 is built from 16 residues. From germline, CDR1 is SGHDN and CDR2 FVKESK. V lost 0 bases to trimming and J lost 3 bases, with 14 bases between them. CDR3 nucleotides: TGTGCCAGCAGCCAAGAAATGCTGTGGGGGAAAGAGACCCAGTACTTC. It specifies CASSQEMLWGKETQYF.

V gene TRBV6-6 combines with J gene TRBJ1-3; 8 nucleotides match TRBD1. The CDR3 spans 16 residues. V shed 1 base and J 1 base; nucleotides not matched to a gene: 3. Germline CDR1 reads MNHNY; CDR2 reads SVGAGI (reference sequence). The CDR3 DNA is TGTGCCAGCAGTTACTTGCAGGGGGCATCTGGAAACACCATATATTTT. Its translation: CASSYLQGASGNTIYF.

The CDR3 here is CASSLYATELETQYF. DNA for the CDR3: TGTGCCAGCAGCTTATACGCTACGGAGTTGGAGACCCAGTACTTC. The chain uses TRBV7-2 and TRBJ2-5, with D uncertain. Germline values: CDR1 SGHTA, CDR2 FQGNSA. V was clipped by 2 bases and J by 5 bases, with 15 bases between them. The CDR3 has 15 residues. Using reference TRBV7-2 and TRBJ2-5 for the parts outside the CDR3, the full variable domain is GAGVSQSPSNKVTEKGKDVELRCDPISGHTALYWYRQSLGQGLEFLIYFQGNSAPDKSGLPSDRFSAERTGGSVSTLTIQRTQQEDSAVYLCASSLYATELETQYFGPGTRLLVL.

A few counts support this clone. This rearrangement joins TRBV7-6 to TRBJ2-2, with 7 bases lining up with TRBD1. Germline assignment: CDR1 SGHVS and CDR2 FNYEAQ. V shed 4 bases, J shed 6 bases, and the junction held 8 bases outside the gene matches. This CDR3 region has 15 residues. CDR3: CASSSRQGWAGELFF. The CDR3 bases are TGTGCCAGCAGCTCCCGACAGGGATGGGCCGGGGAGCTGTTTTTT.

The genes are TRBV6-4 and TRBJ2-7, with 9 nucleotides matching TRBD1. V lost 3 bases and J lost 5; bases outside the gene matches: 11. The CDR3 extends over 16 amino acids. Germline V gene lookup returns CDR1 MRHNA and CDR2 SNTAGT. CDR3 sequence (DNA): TGTGCCAGCAGTGAAAGGAGTGGGACAGGGAGCCACGAGCAGTACTTC. Protein: CASSERSGTGSHEQYF.

J is TRBJ2-1 and V is TRBV30, with 7 positions matching TRBD2. This CDR3 spans 16 amino acids. Germline V gene lookup returns CDR1 GTSNPN and CDR2 SVGIG (reference sequence). Trimming removed 0 bases from V and 3 bases from J; junction bases left unmatched: 8. This chain's CDR3 is CAWSVRVSGFYNEQFF. As DNA, the CDR3 is TGTGCCTGGAGTGTACGGGTTAGCGGGTTCTACAATGAGCAGTTCTTC.

This clone was detected a few times. The J gene is TRBJ1-4, the V gene TRBV7-2, with D possibly TRBD1 on 5 matching bases. CDR3 length: 15 amino acids. The germline CDR1 and CDR2 sequences are SGHTA and FQGNSA. V was pared by 5 bases and J by 4 bases, with 14 bases between. The CDR3 nucleotides read TGTGCCAGCAGCAATGGGGGAGGGGATAATGAAAAACTGTTTTTT. It translates to CASSNGGGDNEKLFF.

The count of this clone is one. The V call is TRBV19, the J call TRBJ1-2; possibly TRBD1 for D (5 bases). The V gene's germline CDR1 is LNHDA and CDR2 SQIVND (reference sequence). This CDR3 comprises 17 residues. V lost 5 bases to trimming and J lost 4 bases, with 23 bases between them. The CDR3 coding sequence is TGTGCCAGTAGTTTGGGCTTTGGTCCGGAGGGGCTCTATGGCTACACCTTC. It is translated as CASSLGFGPEGLYGYTF.

The chain uses TRBV7-9 and TRBJ2-2; D gene ambiguous. The CDR3 runs to 12 residues. Looked up from germline, CDR1 is SEHNR and CDR2 is FQNEAQ (reference sequence). V lost 3 bases and J 5 bases, leaving 4 bases between the germline ends. CDR3 sequence reads: CASSFGTGELFF. The CDR3 DNA reads as TGTGCCAGCAGCTTTGGGACCGGGGAGCTGTTTTTT.

V gene TRBV10-2 combines with J gene TRBJ2-1; TRBD2 is a possible D gene (7 bases). Germline V CDR1 and CDR2: WSHSY, SAAADI. The CDR3 loop spans 15 amino acids. V was pared by 3 bases and J by 5 bases, with 14 bases between. The CDR3 coding sequence is TGCGCCAGCAGTGATTGGGGGGGCCCGAACAATGAGCAGTTCTTC. This gives the protein CASSDWGGPNNEQFF.

The V gene is TRBV30, the J gene TRBJ1-2, with TRBD1 identical over 8 bases. The CDR3 sequence is 15 residues long. In germline, CDR1 is GTSNPN, CDR2 SVGIG (reference sequence). V was pared by 0 bases and J by 5 bases, with 8 bases of the junction left unmatched. The CDR3: CAWSVGQGEVYGYTF. CDR3 DNA: TGTGCCTGGAGTGTTGGACAGGGAGAGGTGTATGGCTACACCTTC.

The chain has TRBV7-9 and TRBJ1-1; possibly TRBD1 for D (5 bases). CDR3 length: 16 residues. Per the germline V gene, CDR1 is SEHNR and CDR2 is FQNEAQ (reference sequence). V was clipped by 5 bases and J by 5 bases, with 21 bases between them. In DNA form, the CDR3 reads TGTGCCAGCAGCCCAATCGGAACCAGGGCTGGTACTGAAGCTTTCTTT. It specifies CASSPIGTRAGTEAFF.

The rearrangement joins TRBV28 to TRBJ2-2; 10 bases agree with TRBD1. CDR1 and CDR2 from the germline V gene are MDHEN and SYDVKM. With V trimmed by 5 bases and J by 1 base, 16 bases remained unmatched. This CDR3 region has 20 residues. CDR3 DNA: TGTGCCAGCAGTGGGGATGGGGGACAGGGGCCTTACCTGAACACCGGGGAGCTGTTTTTT. Protein: CASSGDGGQGPYLNTGELFF.

The chain recombines TRBV29-1 with TRBJ2-1; 8 bases are a match to TRBD2. The CDR3 spans 14 residues. The V and J ends lost 7 bases and 3 bases, in that order; junction bases with no gene match: 8. Germline V lookup: CDR1 SQVTM, CDR2 ANQGSEA. CDR3 protein: CSAIRTSGYNEQFF. The CDR3 region has the DNA TGCAGCGCCATCCGAACTAGCGGCTACAATGAGCAGTTCTTC.

This chain joins TRBV6-4 and TRBJ1-6; D unclear. The CDR3 extends over 15 amino acids. Germline V gene data show CDR1 as MRHNA and CDR2 as SNTAGT. Trimming took 4 bases from V and 0 from J, leaving 7 bases between them. The CDR3 region has the DNA TGTGCCAGCAGTGTCGAGAGCTCCTATAATTCACCCCTCCACTTT. Protein: CASSVESSYNSPLHF.

The table lists this clone with a count of one. The chain combines TRBV27 with TRBJ1-1, with D unclear. CDR1 is MNHEY and CDR2 is SMNVEV in the germline V gene (reference sequence). The CDR3 loop spans 13 amino acids. The germline V and J ends were trimmed by 3 bases and 0 bases, with 5 bases remaining between them. The CDR3 region has the DNA TGTGCCAGCAGTTTGGAGCTGAACACTGAAGCTTTCTTT. Protein product: CASSLELNTEAFF.

Only one count was recorded for this clone. The chain links TRBV6-1 to TRBJ2-3; 8 bases match TRBD2. This CDR3 is built from 13 residues. Looked up from germline, CDR1 is MNHNS and CDR2 is SASEGT. V dropped 7 bases and J dropped 2; count of bases not matched to a gene: 2. This chain's CDR3 is CASISGATDTQYF. CDR3 bases: TGTGCCAGCATTAGCGGGGCCACAGATACGCAGTATTTT.

This CDR3 is CASSQDLGNEQFF. The CDR3, as DNA: TGCGCCAGCAGCCAAGATCTGGGGAATGAGCAGTTCTTC. The J gene is TRBJ2-1, the V gene TRBV4-3; D remains unclear. Trimming shortened V by 0 bases and J by 7 bases, and 7 bases separated the two germline ends. This CDR3 is built from 13 residues. CDR1 is LGHNA and CDR2 is YSLEER in the germline V gene.

This clone occurred a few times. The rearrangement uses TRBV10-2 and TRBJ2-3; D call uncertain. There are 14 residues in the CDR3. Trimming took off 3 bases at V and 5 bases at J, with 12 bases between the two ends. The germline gives CDR1 WSHSY, CDR2 SAAADI. The CDR3 sequence is CASSEIGTGDTQYF. Here the CDR3 DNA reads TGCGCCAGCAGTGAAATAGGTACGGGAGATACGCAGTATTTT.

The DNA of the CDR3 is TGTGCCAGCAGCTTAGCCCTTGGAGGAAGGCAAGAGACCCAGTACTTC. This codes for CASSLALGGRQETQYF. The V call is TRBV7-2, the J call TRBJ2-5, with D perhaps TRBD2 (5 bases). The length of the CDR3 is 16 residues. CDR1 and CDR2 (germline): SGHTA, FQGNSA. V was shortened by 0 bases and J by 2 bases, with 13 bases between the two germline ends.